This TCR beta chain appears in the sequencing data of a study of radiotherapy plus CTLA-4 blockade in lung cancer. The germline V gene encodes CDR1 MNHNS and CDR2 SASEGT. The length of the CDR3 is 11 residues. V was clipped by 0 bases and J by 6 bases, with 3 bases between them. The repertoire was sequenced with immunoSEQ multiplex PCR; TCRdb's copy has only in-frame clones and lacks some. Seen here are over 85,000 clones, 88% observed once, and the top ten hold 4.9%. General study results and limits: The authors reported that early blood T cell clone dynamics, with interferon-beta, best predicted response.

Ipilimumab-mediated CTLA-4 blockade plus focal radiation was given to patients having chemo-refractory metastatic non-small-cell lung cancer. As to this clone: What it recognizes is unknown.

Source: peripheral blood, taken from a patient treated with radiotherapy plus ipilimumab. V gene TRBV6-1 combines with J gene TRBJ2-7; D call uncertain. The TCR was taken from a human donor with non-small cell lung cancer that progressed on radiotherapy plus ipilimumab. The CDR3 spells CASSEAVEQYF. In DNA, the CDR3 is TGTGCCAGCAGTGAAGCTGTCGAGCAGTACTTC.